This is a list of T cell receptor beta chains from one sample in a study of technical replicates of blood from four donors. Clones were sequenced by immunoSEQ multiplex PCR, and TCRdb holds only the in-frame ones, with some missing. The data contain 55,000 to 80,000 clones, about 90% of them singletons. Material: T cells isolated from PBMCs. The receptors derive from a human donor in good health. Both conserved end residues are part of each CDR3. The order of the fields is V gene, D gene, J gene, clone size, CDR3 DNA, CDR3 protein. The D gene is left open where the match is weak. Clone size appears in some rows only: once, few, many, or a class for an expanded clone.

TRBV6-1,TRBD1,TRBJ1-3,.,TGTGCCAGCAGTGCTCGCCGGGACAGCTCTGGAAACACCATATATTTT,CASSARRDSSGNTIYF
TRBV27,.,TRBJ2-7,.,TGTGCCAGCAGCTCAGATTATAAAAGGACTTCTTACGAGCAGTACTTC,CASSSDYKRTSYEQYF
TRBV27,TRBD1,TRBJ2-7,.,TGTGCCAGCAGTTTAACAGGGGGCTATAAGTACTTC,CASSLTGGYKYF
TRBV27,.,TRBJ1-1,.,TGTGCCAGCAGTCTAGGCATTCTCACTGAAGCTTTCTTT,CASSLGILTEAFF
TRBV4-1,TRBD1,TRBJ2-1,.,TGCGCCAGCAGCCAAGAGGGCGGGACAGGGCAAAATGAGCAGTTCTTC,CASSQEGGTGQNEQFF
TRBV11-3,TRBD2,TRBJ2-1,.,TGTGCCAGCAGCCCACAATCCGGGACTAGCTACAATGAGCAGTTCTTC,CASSPQSGTSYNEQFF
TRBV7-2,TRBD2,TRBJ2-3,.,TGTGCCAGCAGCTTATTACGGGAGGGTCCCTACACAGATACGCAGTATTTT,CASSLLREGPYTDTQYF
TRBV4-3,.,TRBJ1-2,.,TGCGCCAGCAGCCCTTTCTATCCGGGACACCTGGATGGCTACACCTTC,CASSPFYPGHLDGYTF
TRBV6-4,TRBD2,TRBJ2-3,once,TGTGCCAGCAGTGCACTCCCGGGACTAGTGGGATTTCGTGGAGATACGCAGTATTTT,CASSALPGLVGFRGDTQYF
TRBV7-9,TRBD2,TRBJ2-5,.,TGTGCCAGCACCAATATAGCGGGAGGGGGTCAGACCCAGTACTTC,CASTNIAGGGQTQYF
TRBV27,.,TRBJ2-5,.,TGTGCCAGCAGTTTTCTGGGCAGAGTATTAGAGACCCAGTACTTC,CASSFLGRVLETQYF
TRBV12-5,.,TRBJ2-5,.,TGTGCTAGTGGCCCACGTCAGAAATCGGAGACCCAGTACTTC,CASGPRQKSETQYF
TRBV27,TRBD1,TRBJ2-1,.,TGTGCCAGCATCGGACAGGGTTTGGATGAGCAGTTCTTC,CASIGQGLDEQFF
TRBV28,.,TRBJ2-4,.,TGTGCCAGCAGTCCCCCCCAGGGAGCCAAAAACATTCAGTACTTC,CASSPPQGAKNIQYF
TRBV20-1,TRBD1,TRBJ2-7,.,TGCAGTGCCAGGGACAGCTACGAGCAGTACTTC,CSARDSYEQYF
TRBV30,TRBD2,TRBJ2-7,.,TGTGCCTGGAGTCTTGGACTAGCGGGCTACGAGCAGTACTTC,CAWSLGLAGYEQYF
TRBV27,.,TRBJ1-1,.,TGTGCCAGCCGGCGGTATGAGATGAACACTGAAGCTTTCTTT,CASRRYEMNTEAFF
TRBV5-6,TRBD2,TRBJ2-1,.,TGTGCCAGCCAAGAAAGACTAGCGGGAGTAGGGGAGCAGTTCTTC,CASQERLAGVGEQFF
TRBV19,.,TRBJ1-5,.,TGTGCCAGTAGTATAAGGTCGGCTGGACTCTTGCAGCCCCAGCATTTT,CASSIRSAGLLQPQHF
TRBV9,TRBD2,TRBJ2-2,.,TGTGCCAGCTGTCCCCGTGGGGGGGTCACCGGGGAGCTGTTTTTT,CASCPRGGVTGELFF
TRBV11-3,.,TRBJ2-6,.,TGTGCCAGCAGCTTTCCGGCTGGGGCCAACGTCCTGACTTTC,CASSFPAGANVLTF
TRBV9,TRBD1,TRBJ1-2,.,TGTGCCAGCAGCGTTAATCCGGGACAGTCCTATGGCTACACCTTC,CASSVNPGQSYGYTF
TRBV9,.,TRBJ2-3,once,TGTGCCAGCAGCGTAGGAATAGCGACATCCACAGATACGCAGTATTTT,CASSVGIATSTDTQYF
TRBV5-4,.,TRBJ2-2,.,TGTGCCAGCAGCTTGGGAGCCGCCGGGGAGCTGTTTTTT,CASSLGAAGELFF
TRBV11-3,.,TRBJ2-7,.,TGTGCCAGCAGCTTATCTGCCGCAGGGGCTTCCTACGAGCAGTACTTC,CASSLSAAGASYEQYF
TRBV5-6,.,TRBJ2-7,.,TGTGCCAGCAGGTTAAGCAGCGGAGGCTCCTACGAGCAGTACTTC,CASRLSSGGSYEQYF
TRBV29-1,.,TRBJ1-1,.,TGCAGCGTTGTGGACACATTGAACACTGAAGCTTTCTTT,CSVVDTLNTEAFF
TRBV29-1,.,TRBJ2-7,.,TGCAGCGTTGACCCGGGCTCCTACGAGCAGTACTTC,CSVDPGSYEQYF
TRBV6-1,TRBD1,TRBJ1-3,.,TGTGCCAGCAGTGAAAGGGCAGGGGGCTCTGGAAACACCATATATTTT,CASSERAGGSGNTIYF
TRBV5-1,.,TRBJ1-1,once,TGCGCCAGCAGCCTACTCGGGATTCAAGCTTTCTTT,CASSLLGIQAFF
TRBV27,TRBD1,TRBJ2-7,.,TGTGCCAGCAGTTTATCACGGGGACAGAACGAGCAGTACTTC,CASSLSRGQNEQYF
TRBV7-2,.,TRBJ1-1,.,TGTGCCAGCATCGAAAGAAGGGGCCAAGCTTTCTTT,CASIERRGQAFF
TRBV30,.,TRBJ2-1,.,TGTGCCTGGAGTGTCGGTGACAATGAGCAGTTCTTC,CAWSVGDNEQFF
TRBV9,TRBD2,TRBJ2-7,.,TGTGCCAGCAGCGTAGACGCGGGAGGACTCTTAGGGCAGTACTTC,CASSVDAGGLLGQYF
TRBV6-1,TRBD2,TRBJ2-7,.,TGTGCCAGCAGCCTTAGCGGGACTTCCTACGAGCAGTACTTC,CASSLSGTSYEQYF
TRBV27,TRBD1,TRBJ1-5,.,TGTGCCAGCAGTCCGGACAGGGGCTTGTATAGCAATCAGCCCCAGCATTTT,CASSPDRGLYSNQPQHF
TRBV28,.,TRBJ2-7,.,TGTGCCAGCAGTCCCCCAACAGGGAACGAGCAGTACTTC,CASSPPTGNEQYF
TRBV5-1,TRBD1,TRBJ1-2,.,TGCGCCAGCAGCTTGGCCCCAGGGGGATATGGCTACACCTTC,CASSLAPGGYGYTF
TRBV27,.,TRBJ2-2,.,TGTGCCAGCAGATTCGGGGTTTCCGGGGAGCTGTTTTTT,CASRFGVSGELFF
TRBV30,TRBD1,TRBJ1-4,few,TGTGCCTGGAGTGCAGACAGGGTCAATGAAAAACTGTTTTTT,CAWSADRVNEKLFF
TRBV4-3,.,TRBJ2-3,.,TGCGCCAGCAGCCAAGAAAACTACCCAGATACGCAGTATTTT,CASSQENYPDTQYF
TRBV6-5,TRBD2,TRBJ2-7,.,TGTGCCAGCAAACCGGGACTAGCGGGATCCTACGAGCAGTACTTC,CASKPGLAGSYEQYF
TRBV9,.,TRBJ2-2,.,TGTGCCAGCAGCGTAGCGGGAGTTAACAAGGGGGAGCTGTTTTTT,CASSVAGVNKGELFF
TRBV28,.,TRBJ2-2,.,TGTGCCAGCACGGCGGAGTACACCGGGGAGCTGTTTTTT,CASTAEYTGELFF
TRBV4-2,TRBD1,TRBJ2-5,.,TGTGCCAGCAGCCAGATACAGGGGGAGATAGAGACCCAGTACTTC,CASSQIQGEIETQYF
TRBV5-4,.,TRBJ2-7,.,TGTGCCAGCAGCTCCCGGGACTCTCCCTACGAGCAGTACTTC,CASSSRDSPYEQYF
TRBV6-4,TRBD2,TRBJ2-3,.,TGTGCCAGCAAGATAGCGGGAGAGGCAGATACGCAGTATTTT,CASKIAGEADTQYF
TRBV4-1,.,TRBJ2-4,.,TGCGCCAGCAGCCAACCAACAGGGAGGGACATTCAGTACTTC,CASSQPTGRDIQYF
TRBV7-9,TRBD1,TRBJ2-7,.,TGTGCCAGCAGCCACCCGACAGGGGACTACGAGCAGTACTTC,CASSHPTGDYEQYF